Here is one T cell receptor beta chain with its context. Method: immunoSEQ multiplex PCR; TCRdb's copy keeps in-frame clones and lacks some. The sample gives about 100,000 clones, roughly 94% of which show up once; around 0.18% is in the top ten. The data stem from a study of OX40 agonist ivuxolimab in advanced cancers. On the study more broadly: Patients with hepatocellular carcinoma, melanoma, renal cell or head and neck cancer made up the dose-escalation patients.

The V segment lost 6 bases and the J segment 3 bases; nucleotides outside the gene matches: 6. This CDR3 contains 14 residues. The germline gives CDR1 MNHEY, CDR2 SVGAGI. Sequences were derived from CD4+ or CD8+ T cells sorted from blood, sampled in a trial of the OX40 agonist ivuxolimab. This receptor was taken from an adult with an advanced solid tumor such as melanoma, head and neck, liver or kidney cancer. The chain uses TRBV6-5 and TRBJ1-2; 8 bases agree with TRBD1. CDR3 in DNA: TGTGCCAGCAGCCTCCTACAGGGGGACTATGGCTACACCTTC. As protein: CASSLLQGDYGYTF.